Below, 25 T cell receptor beta chains from the same sample are listed, as sequenced in a study of PD-1 blockade in classical Hodgkin lymphoma. Clones were read by immunoSEQ multiplex PCR, and TCRdb kept only the in-frame ones, dropping some. The repertoire consists of about 20,000 clones, with roughly 76% occurring once and the leading ten covering around 1.2%. Regarding time point: cycle 4 day 1 (C4D1), after 6 weeks of nivolumab. Each patient relapsed following autologous stem cell transplantation, and prior brentuximab vedotin exposure differed. Out of thawed PBMCs, magnetic negative selection purified CD4+ T cells. Here the sequenced sample was CD4+ T cells from blood, taken before the fourth cycle of nivolumab. Source of these receptors: a human donor with classical Hodgkin lymphoma.

This clone was recorded once. The V call is TRBV11-2, the J call TRBJ2-7; no reliable D call. Looked up from germline, CDR1 is SGHAT and CDR2 is FQNNGV. V lost 1 base and J 2 bases, leaving 15 bases between the germline ends. The CDR3 loop spans 16 amino acids. In nucleotides, the CDR3 is TGTGCCAGCAGCTTAGGGGCAGGTCAAGAGGCCTACGAGCAGTACTTC. It codes for CASSLGAGQEAYEQYF. Combining the CDR3 with reference TRBV11-2 and TRBJ2-7 gives the whole variable domain EAGVAQSPRYKIIEKRQSVAFWCNPISGHATLYWYQQILGQGPKLLIQFQNNGVVDDSQLPKDRFSAERLKGVDSTLKIQPAKLEDSAVYLCASSLGAGQEAYEQYFGPGTRLTVT.

This clone has a single count. The J gene is TRBJ2-1, the V gene TRBV5-1; 8 nucleotides line up with TRBD2. From germline, CDR1 is SGHRS and CDR2 YFSETQ. J was trimmed by 14 bases and V by 3 bases; bases with no gene match: 16. This CDR3 has 15 amino acids. CDR3 loop: CASSYGTSYIREEFF. The CDR3, as DNA: TGCGCCAGCAGCTATGGGACTAGTTATATAAGAGAGGAGTTCTTC. Variable domain in full (rest from reference TRBV5-1 and TRBJ2-1): KAGVTQTPRYLIKTRGQQVTLSCSPISGHRSVSWYQQTPGQGLQFLFEYFSETQRNKGNFPGRFSGRQFSNSRSEMNVSTLELGDSALYLCASSYGTSYIREEFFGPGTRLTVL.

The genes are TRBV7-9 and TRBJ1-4, with 11 bases identical to TRBD1. The CDR3 length is 15 residues. Germline V lookup: CDR1 SEHNR, CDR2 FQNEAQ (reference sequence). V gave up 5 bases and J gave up 4 bases; unmatched junction bases: 3. The CDR3 here is CASSAGQGGNEKLFF. DNA of the CDR3: TGTGCCAGCAGCGCGGGACAGGGGGGTAATGAAAAACTGTTTTTT.

The CDR3 DNA reads as TGCGCCAGCAGCCAACAGAGGGGGGATACGTCACCCCTCCACTTT. It encodes CASSQQRGDTSPLHF. The V and J genes are TRBV4-3 and TRBJ1-6; D possibly corresponds to TRBD1 (6 bases). The CDR3 is 15 amino acids. The germline CDR1 and CDR2 sequences are LGHNA and YSLEER. V lost 2 bases to trimming and J lost 10 bases, with 15 bases between them.

The chain is built from TRBV4-1 and TRBJ2-3, with TRBD1 as a possible D gene (5 bases). Germline V gives CDR1 MGHRA, CDR2 YSYEKL. The V end lost 1 base, the J end lost 0 bases, and 11 bases lay between the germline ends. The CDR3 is 16 amino acids. The CDR3 DNA reads as TGCGCCAGCAGCCAAGGGGGCGGATCTAGCACAGATACGCAGTATTTT. Protein product: CASSQGGGSSTDTQYF.

The V and J genes are TRBV5-1 and TRBJ2-3, with TRBD2 matching 9 bases. The CDR3 loop spans 16 amino acids. Trimming took 0 bases from V and 5 from J; bases not matched to a gene: 7. CDR1 is SGHRS, CDR2 YFSETQ, per germline. CDR3 bases: TGCGCCAGCAGCTTGGCCGCGCGGGGGGGCGGAGATACGCAGTATTTT. Its protein product is CASSLAARGGGDTQYF.

This clone was observed a handful of times. The J gene is TRBJ2-6, the V gene TRBV6-1; the D is unclear. This CDR3 region has 11 residues. CDR1 is MNHNS and CDR2 is SASEGT in the germline V gene. The DNA for the CDR3 is TGTGCATCGCGGGGGGCCAACGTCCTGACTTTC. Its translation: CASRGANVLTF.

A single count supports this clone. This rearrangement joins TRBV28 to TRBJ2-7; 11 positions agree with TRBD2. CDR3 length: 16 amino acids. With V trimmed by 5 bases and J by 2 bases, 8 bases remained unmatched. Per germline, CDR1 MDHEN and CDR2 SYDVKM. CDR3 coding DNA: TGTGCCAGCAGTCGAATGGGGACTAGCGGAACCTACGAGCAGTACTTC. Protein: CASSRMGTSGTYEQYF.

Worth noting for this clone: An end of the junction differs from the germline gene, which may be a read error. The rearrangement joins TRBV6-5 to TRBJ2-1; perhaps TRBD2 as D (5 bases). Germline V CDR1 and CDR2: MNHEY, SVGAGI. This CDR3 has 14 amino acids. The CDR3 region has the DNA TGTGCCAGCGCCGTCGGCCAGCGGTACAATCAGCAGTTCTTC. Its protein is CASAVGQRYNQQFF.

The rearrangement joins TRBV6-6 to TRBJ2-5; D unresolved. CDR1 and CDR2 from the germline V gene are MNHNY and SVGAGI (reference sequence). V was trimmed by 7 bases and J by 8 bases, leaving 17 bases between them. This CDR3 contains 13 residues. CDR3: CASTNPDQSTQYF. The CDR3 bases are TGTGCCAGCACCAACCCGGACCAGAGTACCCAGTACTTC.

The gene calls are TRBV9 and TRBJ2-1; TRBD1 agrees at 10 bases. After removal of 0 bases from V and 0 bases from J, the junction contained 15 bases not matched to a gene. The length of the CDR3 is 21 residues. The germline V gene encodes CDR1 SGDLS and CDR2 YYNGEE. The CDR3 reads CASSVGYGTGVSRSSYNEQFF. CDR3 DNA sequence: TGTGCCAGCAGCGTAGGCTACGGGACAGGGGTTAGCAGGAGCTCCTACAATGAGCAGTTCTTC.

The rearrangement uses TRBV6-4 and TRBJ2-3, with D possibly TRBD2 on 7 matching bases. From germline, CDR1 is MRHNA and CDR2 SNTAGT. The CDR3 length is 15 residues. The V and J ends lost 3 bases and 4 bases respectively, with 14 bases between them. The CDR3 spells CASSERIGGADTQYF. DNA of the CDR3: TGTGCCAGCAGTGAGAGGATAGGGGGGGCAGATACGCAGTATTTT.

The V call is TRBV18, the J call TRBJ2-7; D may be TRBD1 (5 bases). V shed 2 bases and J shed 3 bases, with 5 bases lying between them. The CDR3 length is 12 residues. CDR1 is KGHSH and CDR2 is LQKENI in the germline V gene. The DNA for the CDR3 is TGTGCCAGCTCACCAACAGGCTACGAGCAGTACTTC. It codes for CASSPTGYEQYF.

This rearrangement joins TRBV15 to TRBJ2-1, with D unresolved. The germline V and J ends were trimmed by 1 base and 4 bases, with 5 bases remaining between them. The V gene's germline CDR1 is LNHNV and CDR2 YYDKDF (reference sequence). This CDR3 is 13 amino acids long. The CDR3 loop is CATSRGEYNEQFF. In DNA form, the CDR3 reads TGTGCCACCAGCAGAGGGGAATACAATGAGCAGTTCTTC.

This chain uses TRBV7-9 with TRBJ1-4, with D uncertain. CDR1 is SEHNR, CDR2 FQNEAQ, per germline (reference sequence). V was clipped by 3 bases and J by 5 bases, with 16 bases between them. This CDR3 contains 16 residues. As DNA, the CDR3 is TGTGCCAGCAGCTTGCAGAAACGGGGAAGAAATGAAAAACTGTTTTTT. Its translation is CASSLQKRGRNEKLFF.

This clone was found a few times. The chain joins TRBV2 to TRBJ1-2, with D possibly TRBD1 on 5 matching bases. The CDR3 sequence is 14 residues long. Looked up from germline, CDR1 is SNHLY and CDR2 is FYNNEI. Deletions cut 3 bases from V and 3 bases from J, with 11 bases between. The CDR3 spells CASSEIGTDYGYTF. CDR3 nucleotides: TGTGCCAGCAGTGAGATTGGGACGGACTATGGCTACACCTTC.

J is TRBJ1-1 and V is TRBV30; 8 nucleotides match TRBD1. There are 13 residues in the CDR3. The V segment lost 0 bases and the J segment 5 bases; nucleotides outside the gene matches: 2. Germline V CDR1 and CDR2: GTSNPN, SVGIG (reference sequence). In DNA, the CDR3 is TGTGCCTGGAGTGTAACAGGGGGAACTGAAGCTTTCTTT. Translating gives CAWSVTGGTEAFF. Using reference TRBV30 and TRBJ1-1 for the parts outside the CDR3, the full variable domain is SQTIHQWPATLVQPVGSPLSLECTVEGTSNPNLYWYRQAAGRGLQLLFYSVGIGQISSEVPQNLSASRPQDRQFILSSKKLLLSDSGFYLCAWSVTGGTEAFFGQGTRLTVV.

The J gene is TRBJ1-1, the V gene TRBV6-5; D might be TRBD1 (6 bases). Germline V gene lookup returns CDR1 MNHEY and CDR2 SVGAGI. The CDR3 sequence is 13 residues long. V lost 4 bases and J 5 bases, leaving 11 bases between the germline ends. In DNA form, the CDR3 reads TGTGCCAGCAGTTCCGAGGGGGGGACTGAAGCTTTCTTT. It codes for CASSSEGGTEAFF.

The gene calls are TRBV5-1 and TRBJ2-7; 8 positions match TRBD2. Trimming took 3 bases from V and 6 from J; bases not matched to a gene: 2. Germline CDR1 SGHRS, CDR2 YFSETQ. This CDR3 has 12 amino acids. CDR3 region: CASSSAGGEQYF. As DNA, the CDR3 is TGCGCCAGCAGCTCGGCGGGGGGCGAGCAGTACTTC.

This sequence joins TRBV5-8 and TRBJ2-2; D tentatively reads TRBD1 or TRBD2 (5 bases each). The V gene lost 5 bases and the J gene lost 1 base, with 15 bases spanning the gap. Looked up from germline, CDR1 is SGHTS and CDR2 is YDEGEE. This CDR3 contains 16 residues. This chain's CDR3 is CASSFKPGRNTGELFF. The DNA of the CDR3 is TGTGCCAGCAGTTTTAAGCCGGGACGGAACACCGGGGAGCTGTTTTTT.

The chain employs TRBV6-1 and TRBJ2-2, with 7 bases identical to TRBD2. This CDR3 region has 14 residues. J was trimmed by 6 bases and V by 6 bases; bases with no gene match: 7. CDR1 and CDR2 (germline): MNHNS, SASEGT. The DNA for the CDR3 is TGTGCCAGCAGCGGGCGGGGGACCGCCGGGGAGCTGTTTTTT. Translated, it gives CASSGRGTAGELFF.

In this sample, this clone turned up a few times. V usage is TRBV5-4 and J usage is TRBJ1-1; D remains unclear. Deletions cut 4 bases from V and 9 bases from J, with 19 bases between. The CDR3 covers 14 residues. Germline CDR1 SGHNT, CDR2 YYREEE (reference sequence). The CDR3 loop reads CASSQVGLNLKAFF. The CDR3 bases are TGTGCCAGCAGCCAAGTCGGGCTGAACCTGAAAGCTTTCTTT.

In this sample, this clone turned up a few times. This CDR3 is also generated by other DNA sequences in the sample. The chain links TRBV6-5 to TRBJ1-2; D is unclear. CDR3 length: 11 residues. Germline V gives CDR1 MNHEY, CDR2 SVGAGI. V was clipped by 6 bases and J by 5 bases, with 7 bases between them. CDR3 sequence reads: CASRGLYGYTF. The CDR3 DNA is TGTGCCAGCAGAGGACTATATGGCTACACCTTC.

This chain connects TRBV25-1 to TRBJ1-2; D possibly corresponds to TRBD1 (5 bases). Trimming left V 3 bases short and J 3 bases short, with 11 bases between. Germline lookup yields CDR1 MGHDK and CDR2 SYGVNS. This CDR3 has 14 residues. The CDR3 reads CASSEPSRDYGYTF. Written as DNA, the CDR3 is TGTGCCAGCAGTGAGCCCAGCAGGGACTATGGCTACACCTTC.

The genes are TRBV25-1 and TRBJ1-4; D ambiguous. V lost 0 bases and J lost 4, with 12 bases in between. This CDR3 contains 16 residues. The germline gives CDR1 MGHDK, CDR2 SYGVNS. This chain's CDR3 is CASSEYIGRGNEKLFF. Written as DNA, the CDR3 is TGTGCCAGCAGTGAATATATTGGACGAGGTAATGAAAAACTGTTTTTT.